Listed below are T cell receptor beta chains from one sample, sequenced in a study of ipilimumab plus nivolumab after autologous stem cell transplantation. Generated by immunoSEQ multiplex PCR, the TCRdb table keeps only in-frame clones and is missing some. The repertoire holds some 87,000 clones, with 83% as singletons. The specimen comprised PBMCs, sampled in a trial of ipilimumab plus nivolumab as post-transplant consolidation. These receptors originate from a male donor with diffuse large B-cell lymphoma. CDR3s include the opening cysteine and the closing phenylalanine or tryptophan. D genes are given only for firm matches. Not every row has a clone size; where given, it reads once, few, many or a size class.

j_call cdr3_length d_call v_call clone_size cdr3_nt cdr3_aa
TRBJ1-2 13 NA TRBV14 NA TGTGCCAGCAGCCACGGACCCTCCTATAGCTACACCTTC CASSHGPSYSYTF
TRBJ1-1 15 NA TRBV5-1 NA TGCGCCAGCAGCAAGAGGACAGTGAACCTCACTGAAGCTTTCTTT CASSKRTVNLTEAFF
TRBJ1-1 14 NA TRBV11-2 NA TGTGCCAGCAGCTTAGCCAGGGGAGTCACTGAAGCTTTCTTT CASSLARGVTEAFF
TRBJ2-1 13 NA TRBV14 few TGTGCCAGCAGCCTCGGACTACCCAATGAGCAGTTCTTC CASSLGLPNEQFF
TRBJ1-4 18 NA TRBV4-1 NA TGCGCCAGCAGCCAAATGAGACCGGAGGGCGGGGTCAGGGAAAAACTGTTTTTT CASSQMRPEGGVREKLFF
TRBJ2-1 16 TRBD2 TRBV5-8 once TGTGCCAGCACCCCCAACATAGCGGGGGGGCTCCATGAGCAGTTCTTC CASTPNIAGGLHEQFF
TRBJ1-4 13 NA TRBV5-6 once TGTGCCAGCAGCTTGGGGAGGGATGAAAAACTGTTTTTT CASSLGRDEKLFF
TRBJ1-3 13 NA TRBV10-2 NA TGCGCCAGCAGACAGGGCTCTGGAAACACCATATATTTT CASRQGSGNTIYF
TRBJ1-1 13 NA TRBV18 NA TGTGCCAGCTCACCGGGCAGGGTTACTGAAGCTTTCTTT CASSPGRVTEAFF
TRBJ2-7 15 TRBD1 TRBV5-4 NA TGTGCCAGCAGCCGATCCGGGACAGGGAGCTACGAGCAGTACTTC CASSRSGTGSYEQYF
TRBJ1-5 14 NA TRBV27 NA TGTGCCAGCAGGCAGGAGTATAGCAATCAGCCCCAGCATTTT CASRQEYSNQPQHF
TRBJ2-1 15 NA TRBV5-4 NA TGTGCCAGCAGCTCCGCGGGGTCGCTCTTAGATGAGCAGTTCTTC CASSSAGSLLDEQFF
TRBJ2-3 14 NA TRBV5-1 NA TGCGCCAGCAGCCCGGGGGTTGAGACAAATACGCAGTATTTT CASSPGVETNTQYF
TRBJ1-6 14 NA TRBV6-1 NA TGTGCCAGCAGTGATAGAGGATATAATTCACCCCTCCACTTT CASSDRGYNSPLHF
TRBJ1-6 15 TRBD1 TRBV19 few TGTGCCAGTAGCTCGACAGGGGGCAATAATTCACCCCTCCACTTT CASSSTGGNNSPLHF
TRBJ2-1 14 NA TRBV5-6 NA TGTGCCAGCAGCCCCAACGACGGATACAATGAGCAGTTCTTC CASSPNDGYNEQFF
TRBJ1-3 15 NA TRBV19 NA TGTGCCAGTAGTATCGGGGCGGGAGGTACGGACACCATATATTTT CASSIGAGGTDTIYF
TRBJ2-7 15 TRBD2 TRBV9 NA TGTGCCAGCAGCGTAGGAGCGGGGATTATCTACGAGCAGTACTTC CASSVGAGIIYEQYF
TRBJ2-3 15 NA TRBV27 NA TGTGCCAGCAGTCCGCGGGGCAGACCCACAGATACGCAGTATTTT CASSPRGRPTDTQYF
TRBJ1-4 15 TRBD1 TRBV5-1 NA TGCGCCAGCAGCTTGGGGGACAGGGATAATGAAAAACTGTTTTTT CASSLGDRDNEKLFF
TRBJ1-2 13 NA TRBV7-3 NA TGTGCCAGCAGCTCCGGTCCCAACGGTGGCTACACCTTC CASSSGPNGGYTF
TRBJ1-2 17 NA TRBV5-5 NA TGTGCCAGCAGCTTGGCCACACCAAATACTCGGAACTATGGCTACACCTTC CASSLATPNTRNYGYTF
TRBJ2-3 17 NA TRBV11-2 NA TGTGCCAGCAGCCCCAACCTCTTCGGGGGCAGTACAGATACGCAGTATTTT CASSPNLFGGSTDTQYF
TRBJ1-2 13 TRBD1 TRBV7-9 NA TGTGCCAGCAGCCGACAGGGAACGGGAGGCTACACCTTC CASSRQGTGGYTF
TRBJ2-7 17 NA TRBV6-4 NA TGTGCCAGCAGTGACTGGGTCCTCCCGACAAAAACCTACGAGCAGTACTTC CASSDWVLPTKTYEQYF
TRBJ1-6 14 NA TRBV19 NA TGTGCCAGTAGTAACAGGGACGGCCATTCACCCCTCCACTTT CASSNRDGHSPLHF
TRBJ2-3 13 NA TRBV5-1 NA TGCGCCAGCAGCCAGGGGATGGCAGATACGCAGTATTTT CASSQGMADTQYF
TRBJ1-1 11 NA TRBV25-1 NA TGTGCCACCCACGCTCGAGGGAAAGCTTTCTTT CATHARGKAFF
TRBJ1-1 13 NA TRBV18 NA TGTGCCAGCTCACCTACAGTAAACACTGAAGCTTTCTTT CASSPTVNTEAFF
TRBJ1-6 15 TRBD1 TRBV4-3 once TGCGCCAGCAGCCAGAGCGGGGGGACAGTTTCACCCCTCCACTTT CASSQSGGTVSPLHF
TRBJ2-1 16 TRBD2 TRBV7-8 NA TGTGCCAGCAGCTTAGGTTGGCGGGGGAGAGACAATGAGCAGTTCTTC CASSLGWRGRDNEQFF
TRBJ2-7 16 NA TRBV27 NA TGTGCCAGCAGTCTGGACCTCCCCTCCTCCTCCTACGAGCAGTACTTC CASSLDLPSSSYEQYF
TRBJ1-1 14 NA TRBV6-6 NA TGTGCCAGCAGTTGGGGGGACATGAACACTGAAGCTTTCTTT CASSWGDMNTEAFF
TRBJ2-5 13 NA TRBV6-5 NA TGTGCCAGCAGTTACTCGAGACTGGAGACCCAGTACTTC CASSYSRLETQYF
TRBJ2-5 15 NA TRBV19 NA TGTGCCAGTAGTCCTCTTCTGGGGCGCCAAGAGACCCAGTACTTC CASSPLLGRQETQYF
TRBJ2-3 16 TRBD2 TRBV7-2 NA TGTGCCAGCAGCTTAGGGGCCGGGGGGTACACAGATACGCAGTATTTT CASSLGAGGYTDTQYF
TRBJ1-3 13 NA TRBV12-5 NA TGTGCTAGTGGTTTGCCGGGGCCTGACACCATATATTTT CASGLPGPDTIYF
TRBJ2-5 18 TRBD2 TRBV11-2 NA TGTGCCAGCAGCCCACGACTAGCGGGGGGCGCCTTGGGAGAGACCCAGTACTTC CASSPRLAGGALGETQYF
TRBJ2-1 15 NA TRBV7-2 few TGTGCCAGCAGCCCCGGGGCTAGCAGGGTGGGTGAGCAGTTCTTC CASSPGASRVGEQFF
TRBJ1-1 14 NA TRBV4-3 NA TGCGCCAGCAGCCTGGGACTGTATAACACTGAAGCTTTCTTT CASSLGLYNTEAFF
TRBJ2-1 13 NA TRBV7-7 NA TGTGCTAGCAGCTTGAACGATTTAGGTGAGCAGTTCTTC CASSLNDLGEQFF
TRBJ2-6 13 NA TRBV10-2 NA TGCGCCAGCCAGACCTCTGGGGCCAACGTCCTGACTTTC CASQTSGANVLTF
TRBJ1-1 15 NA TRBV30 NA TGTGCCTGGAGTCCCCCCGGGGAACCGAACACTGAAGCTTTCTTT CAWSPPGEPNTEAFF
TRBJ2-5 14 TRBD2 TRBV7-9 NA TGTGCCAGCAGCCAAACTAGCGGGAGGGCGACCCAGTACTTC CASSQTSGRATQYF
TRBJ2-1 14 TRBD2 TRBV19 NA TGTGCCAGTAGTTCGGCTAGCGGGGCCAATGAGCAGTTCTTC CASSSASGANEQFF
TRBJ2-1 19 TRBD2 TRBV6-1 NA TGTGCCAGCAGTGAAGCGCCGTATTTAGCGGGGGGGTTCAACAATGAGCAGTTCTTC CASSEAPYLAGGFNNEQFF
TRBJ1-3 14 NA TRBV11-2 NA TGTGCCAGCAGCTTAGATACGTCTGGAAACACCATATATTTT CASSLDTSGNTIYF
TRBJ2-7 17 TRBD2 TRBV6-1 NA TGTGCCAGCAGTGAAAAGGCTAGCGGGGCCCCCTCGCGGGAGCAGTACTTC CASSEKASGAPSREQYF
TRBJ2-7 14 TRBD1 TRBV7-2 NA TGTGCCAGCAGCGATCAACAGGGGCCCTACGAGCAGTACTTC CASSDQQGPYEQYF
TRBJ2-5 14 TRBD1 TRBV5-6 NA TGTGCCAGCAGCTGGGGACAGAAACAAGAGACCCAGTACTTC CASSWGQKQETQYF
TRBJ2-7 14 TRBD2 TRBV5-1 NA TGCGCCAGCAGCTCGGGGCCGGGAGGCTACGAGCAGTACTTC CASSSGPGGYEQYF
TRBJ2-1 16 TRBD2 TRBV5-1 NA TGCGCCAGCCTAGAATTTAGCGGGGGGCGATACAATGAGCAGTTCTTC CASLEFSGGRYNEQFF